These 30 T cell receptor beta chains were all obtained from the same sample, sequenced in a study of CD8 T cells in Susac syndrome (dated by TCRdb to about 2019). Library construction relied on the immunoSEQ multiplex PCR assay. RNA was extracted using the RNeasy kit, and about 0.5 to 1 microgram was reverse transcribed with random hexamers. TCRdb ran its own pipeline on the public reads, namely fastp trimming at Q25 and MiXCR clone calling, and kept in-frame beta chains. Records with the same CDR3 protein are collapsed into one entry carrying the most frequent genes and DNA. The sample table shows 150,000 to 200,000 distinct CDR3 sequences, and around 93% are seen once. Roughly 0.096% of the sample goes to the ten largest clones. Sequencing was done on a sample of CD4+ T cells from PBMCs. These receptor sequences come from a human donor in good health.

This clonotype has only one observation. This chain connects TRBV11-2 to TRBJ2-7; 9 nucleotides line up with TRBD1. The germline V gene has CDR1 SGHAT and CDR2 FQNNGV. With 4 bases clipped from V and 4 bases from J, the junction kept 5 bases outside the gene matches. The length of the CDR3 is 14 residues. The CDR3 region is CASSSDRGYYEQYF. The CDR3 region has the DNA TGTGCCAGCAGCTCCGACAGGGGGTATTACGAGCAGTACTTC.

This chain links TRBV20-1 with TRBJ1-5, with D possibly matching TRBD1 (5 bases). This CDR3 has 14 amino acids. Germline-derived CDR1 and CDR2 are DFQATT and SNEGSKA (reference sequence). CDR3 bases: TGCAATGCCCCCGGGACCTTAGGCAATCAGCCCCAGCATTTT. Encoded protein: CNAPGTLGNQPQHF.

The sample holds a few counts of this clonotype. The junction and the germline gene differ at one end; a read error may be behind it. The V and J genes are TRBV5-1 and TRBJ2-5; a weak D match, TRBD1 (5 bases). The CDR3 is 12 residues long. Germline CDR1 reads SGHRS; CDR2 reads YFSETQ. The CDR3 region has the DNA TGTGCCAGCAGCCTGGGGCGGGAGACCCAGTACTTC. Translated, it gives CASSLGRETQYF. Based on the CDR3 plus reference TRBV5-1 and TRBJ2-5, the full variable domain is KAGVTQTPRYLIKTRGQQVTLSCSPISGHRSVSWYQQTPGQGLQFLFEYFSETQRNKGNFPGRFSGRQFSNSRSEMNVSTLELGDSALYLCASSLGRETQYFGPGTRLLVL.

The rearrangement joins TRBV28 to TRBJ1-4; D may be TRBD1 (6 bases). V lost 4 bases and J 5 bases, leaving 11 bases between the germline ends. The CDR3 sequence is 14 residues long. The germline V gene encodes CDR1 MDHEN and CDR2 SYDVKM. CDR3 loop: CASSYGQKNEKLFF. The CDR3 DNA is TGTGCCAGCAGTTACGGACAGAAGAATGAAAAACTGTTTTTT.

This sequence joins TRBV6-8 and TRBJ2-2; D gene unclear. There are 13 residues in the CDR3. The V end was cut by 5 bases, the J end by 8 bases, with 12 bases between. The V gene's germline CDR1 is MNHGY and CDR2 SAAAGT. CDR3 region: CASSPTGRGELFF. In nucleotides, the CDR3 is TGTGCCAGCAGTCCCACTGGCCGGGGGGAGCTGTTTTTT.

The chain joins TRBV5-4 to TRBJ1-1, with D tentatively TRBD1 (5 bases). The V end was cut by 4 bases, the J end by 3 bases, with 10 bases between. This CDR3 comprises 13 residues. Germline lookup yields CDR1 SGHNT and CDR2 YYREEE (reference sequence). CDR3 sequence: CASSTPGDTEAFF. CDR3 nucleotides: TGTGCCAGCAGCACCCCGGGGGACACTGAAGCTTTCTTT.

The V call is TRBV12-3 or TRBV12-4, the J call TRBJ2-1, with D possibly being TRBD2 (5 bases). The CDR3 loop spans 14 amino acids. Trimming pared 7 bases from V and 0 bases from J, leaving 10 bases between. CDR3 amino acids: CASNVANSYNEQFF. The CDR3 coding sequence is TGTGCCAGCAATGTAGCGAACTCCTACAATGAGCAGTTCTTC.

The chain joins TRBV6-1 to TRBJ1-2; D unclear. Germline V gives CDR1 MNHNS, CDR2 SASEGT. This CDR3 has 12 amino acids. The V and J ends lost 4 bases and 6 bases respectively, with 9 bases between them. The CDR3 nucleotides read TGTGCCAGCAGTGCCGGACCGGATGGCTACACCTTC. This encodes CASSAGPDGYTF.

This clonotype was detected only once. The CDR3 is CASSPVGLGTDTQYF. The CDR3 DNA is TGTGCCAGCAGCCCAGTGGGCCTAGGGACAGATACGCAGTATTTT. The chain recombines TRBV7-2 with TRBJ2-3; D is uncertain. Deletions cut 5 bases from V and 3 bases from J, with 15 bases between. Germline-derived CDR1 and CDR2 are SGHTA and FQGNSA. The CDR3 is made up of 15 amino acids. The full variable domain, its missing parts supplied by reference TRBV7-2 and TRBJ2-3, is GAGVSQSPSNKVTEKGKDVELRCDPISGHTALYWYRQSLGQGLEFLIYFQGNSAPDKSGLPSDRFSAERTGGSVSTLTIQRTQQEDSAVYLCASSPVGLGTDTQYFGPGTRLTVL.

This clonotype was observed once. The chain has TRBV28 and TRBJ2-1; the D is unclear. Germline CDR1 and CDR2: MDHEN and SYDVKM. The germline V and J ends were trimmed by 5 bases and 4 bases, with 9 bases remaining between them. The CDR3 runs to 13 residues. DNA for the CDR3: TGTGCCAGCAGTCAGCTGCCTTACAATGAGCAGTTCTTC. It encodes CASSQLPYNEQFF.

The rearrangement joins TRBV12-3 or TRBV12-4 to TRBJ1-5, with D perhaps matching TRBD1 (6 bases). The CDR3 is 16 amino acids. V lost 2 bases and J 7 bases, leaving 18 bases between the germline ends. The CDR3 sequence is CASSLMDSSFPQPQHF. The CDR3 region has the DNA TGTGCCAGCAGTTTAATGGACAGTAGCTTCCCACAGCCCCAGCATTTT.

The V and J genes are TRBV3-1 and TRBJ1-1; 7 bases agree with TRBD1. The CDR3 spans 11 residues. After removal of 4 bases from V and 12 bases from J, the junction contained 5 bases not matched to a gene. The germline CDR1 and CDR2 sequences are LGHDT and YNNKEL (reference sequence). Here the CDR3 DNA reads TGTGCCAGCAGCCCCGGGACAGTTACTTTCTTT. Protein: CASSPGTVTFF.

This clonotype was seen just once. The chain is built from TRBV29-1 and TRBJ2-2, with TRBD1 as a possible D gene (6 bases). Germline V gives CDR1 SQVTM, CDR2 ANQGSEA. This CDR3 has 14 residues. Trimming shortened V by 4 bases and J by 5 bases, and 14 bases separated the two germline ends. CDR3 sequence (DNA): TGCAGCGTTGTAACACCTACAGGGACCGGGGAGCTGTTTTTT. It encodes CSVVTPTGTGELFF.

Only one count was recorded for this clonotype. The V call is TRBV6-6, the J call TRBJ2-3, with unresolved D. Germline V CDR1 and CDR2: MNHNY, SVGAGI (reference sequence). V lost 8 bases, J lost 6 bases, and 9 bases lay in between. CDR3 size: 11 residues. CDR3: CASAPRDTQYF. CDR3 in DNA: TGTGCCAGCGCACCTCGGGATACGCAGTATTTT.

CDR3 nucleotide sequence: TGTGCCAGCAGCCGCTCCAGCCAAGAGACCCAGTACTTC. This codes for CASSRSSQETQYF. The V gene is TRBV6-2 or TRBV6-3, the J gene TRBJ2-5; D gene unclear. Germline values: CDR1 MNHEY, CDR2 SVGEGT. The V end lost 6 bases, the J end lost 1 base, and 9 bases lay between the germline ends. The CDR3 is made up of 13 amino acids.

This chain joins TRBV6-5 and TRBJ2-7; 7 bases are a match to TRBD2. Losses at the gene ends were 2 bases for V and 10 bases for J; bases not matched to a gene: 11. Germline V gene data show CDR1 as MNHEY and CDR2 as SVGAGI. This CDR3 comprises 14 residues. The DNA for the CDR3 is TGTGCCAGCAGTTACCTAGCGGAGGTCTCGAATCAGTACTTC. Translated, it gives CASSYLAEVSNQYF.

DNA for the CDR3: TGTGCCAGCTCACCATATAGCGACCAAATGGGCTACGAGCAGTACTTC. It codes for CASSPYSDQMGYEQYF. The V and J genes are TRBV18 and TRBJ2-7; D perhaps matches TRBD2 (5 bases). The CDR3 extends over 16 amino acids. Germline V gene sequence: CDR1 KGHSH, CDR2 LQKENI. V lost 2 bases, J lost 3 bases, and 17 bases lay in between.

The chain combines TRBV19 with TRBJ2-3; D unresolved. V dropped 0 bases and J dropped 0 bases, with 7 bases sitting between them. The CDR3 has 15 residues. Germline V CDR1 and CDR2: LNHDA, SQIVND (reference sequence). The CDR3 sequence is CASSIDPRSTDTQYF. The DNA of the CDR3 is TGTGCCAGTAGTATAGATCCTCGGAGCACAGATACGCAGTATTTT.

The rearrangement uses TRBV27 and TRBJ2-1; weak D call: TRBD1 (5 bases). Deletions cut 4 bases from V and 7 bases from J, with 14 bases between. CDR1 and CDR2 from the germline V gene are MNHEY and SMNVEV (reference sequence). The CDR3 runs to 14 residues. The DNA for the CDR3 is TGTGCCAGCAGTTCCAGGGTATCGAGGAATGAGCAGTTCTTC. This encodes CASSSRVSRNEQFF.

The V gene is TRBV6-5, the J gene TRBJ2-3; no firm D call. In germline, CDR1 is MNHEY, CDR2 SVGAGI. The CDR3 is 13 residues long. V gave up 2 bases and J gave up 1 base, with 4 bases separating them. The CDR3 region has the DNA TGTGCCAGCAGTTACATACGCACAGATACGCAGTATTTT. Protein: CASSYIRTDTQYF.

This chain connects TRBV6-6 to TRBJ1-2, with D perhaps matching TRBD1 (6 bases). Between the trimmed V and J ends, which lost 10 bases and 4 bases, there was a span of 13 bases. Germline V gene lookup returns CDR1 MNHNY and CDR2 SVGAGI (reference sequence). CDR3 length: 12 amino acids. CDR3 protein: CATTTGPYGYTF. The CDR3 region has the DNA TGTGCCACCACGACAGGCCCCTATGGCTACACCTTC.

The CDR3 sequence: CASSKTGQPQHF. CDR3 bases: TGTGCCAGTAGTAAGACAGGGCAGCCCCAGCATTTT. The chain joins TRBV19 to TRBJ1-5; 7 positions agree with TRBD1. Germline-derived CDR1 and CDR2 are LNHDA and SQIVND (reference sequence). The CDR3 contains 12 residues. V was clipped by 4 bases and J by 7 bases; unmatched bases: 1.

V and J are TRBV29-1 and TRBJ2-5; a weak D match, TRBD2 (6 bases). The germline V and J ends were trimmed by 2 bases and 5 bases, with 18 bases remaining between them. This CDR3 spans 15 amino acids. The germline V gene encodes CDR1 SQVTM and CDR2 ANQGSEA. This CDR3 reads CSVEHWSSGGETQYF. In nucleotides, the CDR3 is TGCAGCGTTGAACATTGGAGCTCAGGAGGGGAGACCCAGTACTTC.

The rearrangement links TRBV20-1 to TRBJ1-2; D is perhaps TRBD1 (5 bases). V was cut by 5 bases and J by 5 bases, with 18 bases left in between. The CDR3 has 14 amino acids. From germline, CDR1 is DFQATT and CDR2 SNEGSKA (reference sequence). The CDR3 protein is CSAPRDPGLYGYTF. The DNA of the CDR3 is TGCAGTGCTCCCCGGGACCCAGGGTTGTATGGCTACACCTTC.

This clonotype was recorded only once. The gene calls are TRBV10-3 and TRBJ2-4; D remains unclear. Germline loops: CDR1 ENHRY, CDR2 SYGVKD. V gave up 3 bases and J gave up 0 bases, with 9 bases separating them. The CDR3 has 15 residues. The CDR3 DNA reads as TGTGCCATCAGTGAACCAGAGTTAGCCAAAAACATTCAGTACTTC. Translated, it gives CAISEPELAKNIQYF.

The chain links TRBV6-5 to TRBJ2-7, with 9 bases matching TRBD2. This CDR3 spans 14 amino acids. J was trimmed by 1 base and V by 5 bases; bases with no gene match: 3. From germline, CDR1 is MNHEY and CDR2 SVGAGI. The DNA of the CDR3 is TGTGCCAGCAGTATTAGCGGGGGATCCTACGAGCAGTACGTC. Residues: CASSISGGSYEQYV.

V gene TRBV6-6 combines with J gene TRBJ1-2; 8 nucleotides align to TRBD1. The CDR3 is 14 residues long. In germline, CDR1 is MNHNY, CDR2 SVGAGI (reference sequence). V dropped 5 bases and J dropped 2; count of bases not matched to a gene: 4. The CDR3 is CASSRQGINYGYTF. CDR3 nucleotides: TGTGCCAGCAGTCGACAGGGGATCAACTATGGCTACACCTTC.

The chain is built from TRBV14 and TRBJ2-5, with D unresolved. The V gene lost 4 bases and the J gene lost 5 bases, with 11 bases spanning the gap. Germline lookup yields CDR1 SGHDN and CDR2 FVKESK. There are 13 residues in the CDR3. The CDR3 sequence is CASSLSWAETQYF. The CDR3, as DNA: TGTGCCAGCAGCCTAAGCTGGGCGGAGACCCAGTACTTC.

The V call is TRBV7-9, the J call TRBJ2-6; D is unclear. The germline V gene has CDR1 SEHNR and CDR2 FQNEAQ (reference sequence). The V gene lost 1 base and the J gene lost 4 bases, with 14 bases spanning the gap. The CDR3 totals 17 residues. The CDR3 DNA follows: TGTGCCAGCAGCTTAGTCCCCGGGCCGAGGGGGGCCAACGTCCTGACTTTC. Translation gives CASSLVPGPRGANVLTF.

The rearrangement links TRBV19 to TRBJ1-2; 7 bases align to TRBD1. Germline loops: CDR1 LNHDA, CDR2 SQIVND (reference sequence). The CDR3 runs to 14 residues. J was trimmed by 8 bases and V by 2 bases; bases with no gene match: 8. The CDR3 protein is CASSIWKGARGYTF. CDR3 bases: TGTGCCAGTAGTATATGGAAGGGGGCGAGGGGCTACACCTTC.